Shown below are 19 T cell receptor beta chains from a single sample sequenced in a study of blood T cells in healthy people across ages. Alongside a J-beta primer mix, a sample-barcoded 5' primer served in a second PCR lasting roughly 7 to 12 cycles. TCRdb ran MiXCR on the 5' RACE reads and lists one entry per CDR3 protein. The sample lists 850,000 or so distinct CDR3 sequences, around 26% occurring once. The sequencing input was blood. The source of these receptors is a woman of 80 years or more in good health.

This sequence joins TRBV25-1 and TRBJ1-5; TRBD1 aligns across 7 bases. Germline CDR1 MGHDK, CDR2 SYGVNS. V trimming: 3 bases; J trimming: 3 bases; junction bases outside the gene matches: 5. This CDR3 has 15 residues. CDR3 bases: TGTGCCAGCAGTGAGGCAGGGGGGAACAATCAGCCCCAGCATTTT. Protein sequence: CASSEAGGNNQPQHF.

This chain uses TRBV7-9 with TRBJ2-1; 8 bases are a match to TRBD1. CDR3 length equals 13 residues. From germline, CDR1 is SEHNR and CDR2 FQNEAQ (reference sequence). V was clipped by 5 bases and J by 8 bases; unmatched bases: 5. This CDR3 reads CASSATGVDEQFF. The CDR3 DNA follows: TGTGCCAGCAGCGCGACAGGGGTGGATGAGCAGTTCTTC.

This clonotype was observed a handful of times. The chain employs TRBV3-1 and TRBJ1-4; D call uncertain. Germline-derived CDR1 and CDR2 are LGHDT and YNNKEL (reference sequence). CDR3 length: 12 amino acids. Trimming took off 5 bases at V and 10 bases at J, with 11 bases between the two ends. CDR3 nucleotide sequence: TGTGCCAGCAGCGGACGACTACCAAAACTGTTTTTT. It is translated as CASSGRLPKLFF.

This rearrangement joins TRBV12-3 or TRBV12-4 to TRBJ2-3; D gene unclear. The V gene lost 6 bases and the J gene lost 4 bases, with 8 bases spanning the gap. The CDR3 is 12 residues long. DNA of the CDR3: TGTGCCAGCAGAGTGCAAGCAGATACGCAGTATTTT. Protein sequence: CASRVQADTQYF.

V and J are TRBV15 and TRBJ1-4, with D unresolved. The V end was cut by 0 bases, the J end by 4 bases, with 9 bases between. Germline lookup yields CDR1 LNHNV and CDR2 YYDKDF (reference sequence). This CDR3 comprises 15 residues. The CDR3 here is CATSRDIRLNEKLFF. CDR3 coding DNA: TGTGCCACCAGCAGAGATATACGGCTTAATGAAAAACTGTTTTTT.

The table lists this clonotype with many counts. A much larger clonotype is one base distant, so this may be a read error. The rearrangement links TRBV5-1 to TRBJ2-5; weak D call: TRBD1 (5 bases). The V end was cut by 0 bases, the J end by 11 bases, with 20 bases between. The CDR3 length is 15 residues. The germline CDR1 and CDR2 sequences are SGHRS and YFSETQ. CDR3 DNA: TGCGCCAGCAGCTTGGACGACAGTAGTAACAATGAGCAGTACTTC. Its translation: CASSLDDSSNNEQYF.

In this sample, this clonotype turned up many times. The chain uses TRBV5-1 and TRBJ2-3; D is possibly TRBD2 (6 bases). Looked up from germline, CDR1 is SGHRS and CDR2 is YFSETQ. The CDR3 is made up of 16 amino acids. The ends were cut back, 0 bases at V and 1 base at J, with 12 bases in the middle. The CDR3 reads CASSLGRLGGTDTQYF. The DNA for the CDR3 is TGCGCCAGCAGCTTGGGGCGACTAGGTGGCACAGATACGCAGTATTTT.

The gene calls are TRBV7-9 and TRBJ1-4; tentative D call: TRBD1 (6 bases). Germline V lookup: CDR1 SEHNR, CDR2 FQNEAQ (reference sequence). This CDR3 spans 14 amino acids. Between the trimmed V and J ends, which lost 5 bases and 5 bases, there was a span of 12 bases. Here the CDR3 DNA reads TGTGCCAGCAGCATCAGGGGAGGAAATGAAAAACTGTTTTTT. It specifies CASSIRGGNEKLFF.

This chain connects TRBV7-2 to TRBJ2-2; D assignment may be TRBD1 or TRBD2 (6 bases each). The CDR3 loop spans 15 amino acids. The V end lost 1 base, the J end lost 6 bases, and 12 bases lay between the germline ends. Germline values: CDR1 SGHTA, CDR2 FQGNSA. The CDR3 loop is CASSLVWGAPGELFF. CDR3 DNA sequence: TGTGCCAGCAGCTTAGTGTGGGGGGCCCCCGGGGAGCTGTTTTTT. The whole variable domain, remainder taken from reference TRBV7-2 and TRBJ2-2, is GAGVSQSPSNKVTEKGKDVELRCDPISGHTALYWYRQSLGQGLEFLIYFQGNSAPDKSGLPSDRFSAERTGGSVSTLTIQRTQQEDSAVYLCASSLVWGAPGELFFGEGSRLTVL.

There are many counts of this clonotype. The gene calls are TRBV18 and TRBJ2-7; D uncertain. V gave up 8 bases and J gave up 5 bases, with 10 bases separating them. Germline-derived CDR1 and CDR2 are KGHSH and LQKENI. This CDR3 is 11 amino acids long. The CDR3 nucleotides are TGTGCCAGCAGCCCACGGGACGAGCAGTACTTC. The encoded protein is CASSPRDEQYF.

There are many counts of this clonotype. The rearrangement joins TRBV7-2 to TRBJ1-2; D is possibly TRBD1 (6 bases). V lost 7 bases to trimming and J lost 2 bases, with 14 bases between them. CDR1 and CDR2 (germline): SGHTA, FQGNSA. The CDR3 totals 14 residues. DNA of the CDR3: TGTGCCAGCACCAACCCGGGACAAAACTATGGCTACACCTTC. This codes for CASTNPGQNYGYTF.

The gene calls are TRBV7-2 and TRBJ2-5; 7 bases line up with TRBD1. This CDR3 contains 13 residues. The trim removed 5 bases at V and 7 bases at J, leaving 7 bases unmatched. Germline V gives CDR1 SGHTA, CDR2 FQGNSA. The CDR3 is CASSPGQLATQYF. Here the CDR3 DNA reads TGTGCCAGCAGCCCGGGACAGCTGGCGACCCAGTACTTC.

In this sample, this clonotype turned up a few times. The V gene is TRBV7-9, the J gene TRBJ2-4; D may correspond to TRBD1 or TRBD2 (6 bases each). CDR3 length: 17 residues. V was pared by 1 base and J by 0 bases, with 13 bases between. Germline CDR1 SEHNR, CDR2 FQNEAQ (reference sequence). The CDR3 DNA follows: TGTGCCAGCAGCTTAGAGGGGGGTGAACGAGCCAAAAACATTCAGTACTTC. It translates to CASSLEGGERAKNIQYF.

This chain uses TRBV6-5 with TRBJ2-7; tentative D call: TRBD2 (5 bases). The germline V gene has CDR1 MNHEY and CDR2 SVGAGI. V lost 0 bases, J lost 1 base, and 13 bases lay in between. The CDR3 runs 16 residues. CDR3 sequence reads: CASSYSMGSFSYEQYF. CDR3 nucleotides: TGTGCCAGCAGTTACTCGATGGGGAGTTTTTCCTACGAGCAGTACTTC.

This clonotype was seen ten or more times. In DNA form, the CDR3 reads TGTGCCAGCAGCTCACCACCCGTAGGGGACAGGGCCTACAATGAGCAGTTCTTC. As protein: CASSSPPVGDRAYNEQFF. V is TRBV11-2 and J is TRBJ2-1, with 9 nucleotides matching TRBD1. Germline-derived CDR1 and CDR2 are SGHAT and FQNNGV. Germline trimming cut 4 bases from V and 2 bases from J; bases unmatched to any gene: 12. The CDR3 is 18 amino acids.

This clonotype was observed a few times. The genes are TRBV4-3 and TRBJ1-4; 9 nucleotides match TRBD1. The CDR3 extends over 20 amino acids. Trimming at V came to 2 bases and at J to 6 bases, leaving 19 bases not matched to a gene. The V gene's germline CDR1 is LGHNA and CDR2 YSLEER. CDR3 nucleotide sequence: TGCGCCAGCAGCCAAAGCTACCCGGGACAGGGAATATTGGGGGATGAAAAACTGTTTTTT. As protein: CASSQSYPGQGILGDEKLFF.

As concerns this clonotype: Being one base from a much bigger clone, this may be a read error. This rearrangement joins TRBV6-5 to TRBJ2-5; the match to TRBD2 covers 10 bases. CDR3 length: 15 amino acids. The germline gives CDR1 MNHEY, CDR2 SVGAGI. The CDR3 region has the DNA TGTGCCCGCAGTCCAGCGGGGGGGTTACAAGAGACCCAGTACTTC. Translating it yields CARSPAGGLQETQYF.

This clonotype has more than one count but fewer than ten. The CDR3 region has the DNA TGTGCCAGCAGCCCCCCTTTTAGGGTTGTTATCACAGATACGCAGTATTTT. Protein: CASSPPFRVVITDTQYF. The chain uses TRBV7-9 and TRBJ2-3, with unresolved D. Trimming left V 5 bases short and J 2 bases short, with 20 bases between. Germline V gene sequence: CDR1 SEHNR, CDR2 FQNEAQ (reference sequence). The length of the CDR3 is 17 residues.

Many counts were recorded for this clonotype. V gene TRBV20-1 combines with J gene TRBJ2-3; 12 bases are shared with TRBD2. The CDR3 is 18 amino acids. Germline V gives CDR1 DFQATT, CDR2 SNEGSKA (reference sequence). The ends lost 0 bases at V and 2 bases at J; junction bases unmatched: 9. The CDR3 loop reads CSARDLTSGGPVTDTQYF. DNA for the CDR3: TGCAGTGCTAGAGACCTTACTAGCGGGGGGCCCGTCACAGATACGCAGTATTTT.